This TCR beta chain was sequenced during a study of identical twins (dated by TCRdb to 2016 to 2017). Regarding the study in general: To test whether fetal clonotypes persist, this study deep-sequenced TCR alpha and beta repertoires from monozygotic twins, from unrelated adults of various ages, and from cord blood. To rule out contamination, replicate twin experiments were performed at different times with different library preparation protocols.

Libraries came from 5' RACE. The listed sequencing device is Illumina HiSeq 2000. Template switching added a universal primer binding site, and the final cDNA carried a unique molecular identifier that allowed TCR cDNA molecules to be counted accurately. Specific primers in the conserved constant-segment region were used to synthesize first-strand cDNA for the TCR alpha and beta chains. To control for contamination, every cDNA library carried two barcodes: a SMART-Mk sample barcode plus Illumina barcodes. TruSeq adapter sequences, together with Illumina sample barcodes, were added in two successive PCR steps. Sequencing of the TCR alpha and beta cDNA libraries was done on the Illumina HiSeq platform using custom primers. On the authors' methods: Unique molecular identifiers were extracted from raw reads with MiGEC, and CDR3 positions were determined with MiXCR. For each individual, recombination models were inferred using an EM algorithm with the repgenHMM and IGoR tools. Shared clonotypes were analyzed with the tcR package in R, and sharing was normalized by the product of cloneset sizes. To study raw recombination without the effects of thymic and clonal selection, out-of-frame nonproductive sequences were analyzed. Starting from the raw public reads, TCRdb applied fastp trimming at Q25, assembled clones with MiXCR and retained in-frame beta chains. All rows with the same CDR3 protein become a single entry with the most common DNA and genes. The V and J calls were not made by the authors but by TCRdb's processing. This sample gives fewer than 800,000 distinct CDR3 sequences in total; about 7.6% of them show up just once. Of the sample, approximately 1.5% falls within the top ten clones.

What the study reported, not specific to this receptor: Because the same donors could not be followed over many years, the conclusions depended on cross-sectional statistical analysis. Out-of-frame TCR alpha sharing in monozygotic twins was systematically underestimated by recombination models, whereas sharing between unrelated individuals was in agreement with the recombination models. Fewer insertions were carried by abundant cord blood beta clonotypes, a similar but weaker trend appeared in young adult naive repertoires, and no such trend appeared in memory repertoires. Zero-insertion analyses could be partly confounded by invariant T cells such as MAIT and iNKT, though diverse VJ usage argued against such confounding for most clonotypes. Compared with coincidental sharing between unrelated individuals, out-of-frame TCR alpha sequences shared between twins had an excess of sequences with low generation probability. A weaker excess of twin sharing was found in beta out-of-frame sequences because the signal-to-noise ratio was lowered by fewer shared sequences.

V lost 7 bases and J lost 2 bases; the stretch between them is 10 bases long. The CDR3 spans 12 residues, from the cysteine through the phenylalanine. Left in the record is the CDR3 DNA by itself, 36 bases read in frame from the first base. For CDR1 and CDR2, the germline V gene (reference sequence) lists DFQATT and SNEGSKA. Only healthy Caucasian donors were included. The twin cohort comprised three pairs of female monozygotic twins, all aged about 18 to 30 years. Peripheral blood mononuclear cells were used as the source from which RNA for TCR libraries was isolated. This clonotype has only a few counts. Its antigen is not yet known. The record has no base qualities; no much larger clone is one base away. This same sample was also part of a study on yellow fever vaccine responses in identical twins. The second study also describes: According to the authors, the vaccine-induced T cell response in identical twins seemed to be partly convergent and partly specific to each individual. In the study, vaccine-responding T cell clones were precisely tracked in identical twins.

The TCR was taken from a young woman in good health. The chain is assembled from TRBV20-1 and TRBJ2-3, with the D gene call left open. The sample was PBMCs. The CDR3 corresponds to CSEVRFTDTQYF. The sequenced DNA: TGCAGTGAAGTAAGGTTCACAGATACGCAGTATTTT.